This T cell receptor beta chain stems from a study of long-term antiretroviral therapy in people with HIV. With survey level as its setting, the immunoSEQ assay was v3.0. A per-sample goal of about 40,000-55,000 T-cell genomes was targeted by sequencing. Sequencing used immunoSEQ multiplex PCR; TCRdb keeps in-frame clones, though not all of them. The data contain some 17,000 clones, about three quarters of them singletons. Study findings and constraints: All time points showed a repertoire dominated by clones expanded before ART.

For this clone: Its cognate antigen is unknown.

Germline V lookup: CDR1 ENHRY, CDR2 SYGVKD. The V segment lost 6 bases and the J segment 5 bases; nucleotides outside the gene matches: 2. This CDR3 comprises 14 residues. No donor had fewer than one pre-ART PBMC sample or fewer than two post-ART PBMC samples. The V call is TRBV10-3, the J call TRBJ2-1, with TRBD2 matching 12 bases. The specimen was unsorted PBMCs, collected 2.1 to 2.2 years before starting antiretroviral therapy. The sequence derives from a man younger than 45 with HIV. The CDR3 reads CAISLAGGDNEQFF. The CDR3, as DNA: TGTGCCATCAGCCTAGCGGGGGGGGACAATGAGCAGTTCTTC.